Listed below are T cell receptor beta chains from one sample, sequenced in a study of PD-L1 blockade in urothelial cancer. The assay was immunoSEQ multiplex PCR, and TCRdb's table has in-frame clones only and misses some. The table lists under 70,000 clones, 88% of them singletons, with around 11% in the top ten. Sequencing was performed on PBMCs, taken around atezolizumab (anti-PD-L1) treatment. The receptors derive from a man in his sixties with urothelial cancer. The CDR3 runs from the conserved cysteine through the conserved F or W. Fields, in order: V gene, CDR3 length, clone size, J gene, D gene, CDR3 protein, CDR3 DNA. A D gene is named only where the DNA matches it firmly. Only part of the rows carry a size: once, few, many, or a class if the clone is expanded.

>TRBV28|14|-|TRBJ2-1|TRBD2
CASNPPGGYNEQFF
TGTGCCAGCAATCCGCCGGGAGGGTACAATGAGCAGTTCTTC
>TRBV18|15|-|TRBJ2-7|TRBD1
CASSPRGQVAYEQYF
TGTGCCAGCTCACCACGGGGACAGGTAGCCTACGAGCAGTACTTC
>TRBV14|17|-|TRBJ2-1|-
CASSQILQGGRGNEQFF
TGTGCCAGCAGCCAGATCCTACAGGGCGGGAGAGGCAATGAGCAGTTCTTC
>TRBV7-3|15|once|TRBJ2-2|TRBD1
CASSLLGQPTGELFF
TGTGCCAGCAGCTTATTGGGACAGCCTACCGGGGAGCTGTTTTTT
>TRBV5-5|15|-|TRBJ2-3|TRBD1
CASSTARQGSDTQYF
TGTGCCAGCAGCACTGCCCGACAGGGCTCAGATACGCAGTATTTT
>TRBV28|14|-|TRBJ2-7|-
CASTSPGHSYEQYF
TGTGCCAGCACTTCTCCGGGACATTCCTACGAGCAGTACTTC
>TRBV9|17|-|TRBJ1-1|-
CASSVVSLRGVDTEAFF
TGTGCCAGCAGCGTGGTGTCTTTAAGGGGTGTGGACACTGAAGCTTTCTTT
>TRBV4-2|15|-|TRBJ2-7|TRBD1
CASSPGTGNSYEQYF
TGTGCCAGCAGCCCCGGGACAGGGAACTCCTACGAGCAGTACTTC
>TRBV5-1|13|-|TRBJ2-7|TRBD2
CASSLDGGSEQYF
TGCGCCAGCAGCTTAGACGGGGGGTCCGAGCAGTACTTC
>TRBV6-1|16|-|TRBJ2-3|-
CASREPGQISTDTQYF
TGTGCCAGCAGAGAACCTGGACAGATCAGCACAGATACGCAGTATTTT
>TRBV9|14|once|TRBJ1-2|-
CASSGQGGFYGYTF
TGTGCCAGCAGCGGCCAGGGAGGGTTTTATGGCTACACCTTC
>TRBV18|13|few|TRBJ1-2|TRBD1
CASSPGQGSGYTF
TGTGCCAGCTCACCTGGACAGGGGTCTGGCTACACCTTC
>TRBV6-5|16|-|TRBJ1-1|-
CASSYDRGGRNTEAFF
TGTGCCAGCAGTTACGACCGTGGGGGCAGGAACACTGAAGCTTTCTTT
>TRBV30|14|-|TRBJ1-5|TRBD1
CAWSRTGGFQPQHF
TGTGCCTGGAGTAGGACAGGGGGCTTTCAGCCCCAGCATTTT
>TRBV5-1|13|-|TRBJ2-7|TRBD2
CASSPWGGNEQYF
TGCGCCAGCAGCCCTTGGGGGGGGAACGAGCAGTACTTC
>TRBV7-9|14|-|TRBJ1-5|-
CASRPTGLDQPQHF
TGTGCCAGCAGGCCCACAGGGTTGGACCAGCCCCAGCATTTT
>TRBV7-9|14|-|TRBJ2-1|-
CASSLPALISEQFF
TGTGCCAGCAGCTTACCAGCGCTAATCTCTGAGCAGTTCTTC
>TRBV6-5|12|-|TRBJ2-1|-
CASSSQQGEQFF
TGTGCCAGCAGTTCCCAACAGGGAGAGCAGTTCTTC
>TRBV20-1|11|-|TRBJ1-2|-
CSVDRSGGYTF
TGCAGCGTTGACAGGTCTGGAGGCTACACCTTC
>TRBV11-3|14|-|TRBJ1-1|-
CASSLPSGAGWAFF
TGTGCCAGCAGCTTACCCTCAGGGGCAGGGTGGGCTTTCTTT
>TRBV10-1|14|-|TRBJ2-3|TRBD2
CASSDPGLADTQYF
TGCGCCAGCAGTGACCCGGGACTAGCGGATACGCAGTATTTT
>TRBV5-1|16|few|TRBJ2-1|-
CASSLGGLERGDEQFF
TGCGCCAGCAGCTTGGGGGGGTTGGAGCGCGGGGATGAGCAGTTCTTC
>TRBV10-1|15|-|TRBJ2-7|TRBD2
CASSPGTSGTSEQYF
TGCGCCAGCAGTCCTGGGACTAGCGGGACCTCCGAGCAGTACTTC
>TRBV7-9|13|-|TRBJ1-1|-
CASSFQGIAEAFF
TGTGCCAGCAGCTTTCAGGGAATAGCTGAAGCTTTCTTT
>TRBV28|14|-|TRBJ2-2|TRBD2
CASSSTREYGELFF
TGTGCCAGCAGTTCGACGCGGGAGTACGGGGAGCTGTTTTTT
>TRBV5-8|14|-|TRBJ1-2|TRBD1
CASSLDRGRVGYTF
TGTGCCAGCAGCTTGGACAGGGGGCGCGTTGGCTACACCTTC
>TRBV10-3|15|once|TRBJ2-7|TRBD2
CAISPRTSGIDEQYF
TGTGCCATCAGCCCGAGGACTAGCGGGATCGACGAGCAGTACTTC
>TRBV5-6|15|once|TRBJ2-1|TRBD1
CASRKPGGEGNEQFF
TGTGCCAGCAGGAAGCCAGGGGGCGAGGGCAATGAGCAGTTCTTC
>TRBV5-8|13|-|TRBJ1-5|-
CASSRRIRQPQHF
TGTGCCAGCAGCCGCAGGATCCGTCAGCCCCAGCATTTT
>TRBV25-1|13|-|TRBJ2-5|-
CASGSRGRETQYF
TGTGCCAGCGGAAGTCGAGGGCGGGAGACCCAGTACTTC
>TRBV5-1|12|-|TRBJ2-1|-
CASSLTGNEQFF
TGCGCCAGCAGCTTAACAGGGAATGAGCAGTTCTTC
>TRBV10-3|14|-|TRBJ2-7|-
CAIRQGQSSYEQYF
TGTGCCATCAGACAGGGCCAGAGCTCCTACGAGCAGTACTTC
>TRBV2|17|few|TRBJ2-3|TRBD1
CASSAAGQGDFTDTQYF
TGTGCCAGCAGTGCGGCGGGACAGGGGGATTTCACAGATACGCAGTATTTT
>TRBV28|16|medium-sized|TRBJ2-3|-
CASSILSRTVTDTQYF
TGTGCCAGCAGTATCCTCTCTCGGACTGTGACAGATACGCAGTATTTT
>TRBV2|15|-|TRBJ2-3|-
CASSEWRVDGDTQYF
TGTGCCAGCAGTGAATGGCGGGTTGATGGAGATACGCAGTATTTT
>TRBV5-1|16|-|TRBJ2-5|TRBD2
CASSLDQRGGLETQYF
TGCGCCAGCAGCTTGGATCAGCGGGGGGGCCTGGAGACCCAGTACTTC
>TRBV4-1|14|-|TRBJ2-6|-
CASSQLSGANVLTF
TGCGCCAGCAGCCAACTATCTGGGGCCAACGTCCTGACTTTC
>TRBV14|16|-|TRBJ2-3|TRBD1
CASSQFGTGSTDTQYF
TGTGCCAGCAGCCAATTTGGGACAGGCAGCACAGATACGCAGTATTTT
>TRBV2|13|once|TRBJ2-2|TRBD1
CASSEQGAWELFF
TGTGCCAGCAGTGAACAGGGGGCTTGGGAGCTGTTTTTT
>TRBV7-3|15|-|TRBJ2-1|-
CASSAGQTTNNEQFF
TGTGCCAGCAGCGCGGGACAGACGACGAACAATGAGCAGTTCTTC
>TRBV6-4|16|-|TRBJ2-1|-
CASSYIATSSYNEQFF
TGTGCCAGCAGTTATATAGCGACTAGCTCCTACAATGAGCAGTTCTTC
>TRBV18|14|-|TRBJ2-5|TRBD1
CASSPLDRGETQYF
TGTGCCAGCTCACCATTGGACAGGGGGGAGACCCAGTACTTC
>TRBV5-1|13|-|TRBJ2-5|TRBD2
CASSLPTSGDQYF
TGCGCCAGCAGCTTGCCGACTAGCGGGGACCAGTACTTC
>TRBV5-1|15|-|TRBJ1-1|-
CASSLGGGPNTEAFF
TGCGCCAGCAGCTTGGGAGGGGGACCAAACACTGAAGCTTTCTTT
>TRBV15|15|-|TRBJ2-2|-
CATSPRGTDTGELFF
TGTGCCACCAGCCCGCGGGGCACCGACACCGGGGAGCTGTTTTTT
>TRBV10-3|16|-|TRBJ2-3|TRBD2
CAISESPSGVTDTQYF
TGTGCCATCAGTGAGTCCCCTAGCGGGGTCACAGATACGCAGTATTTT
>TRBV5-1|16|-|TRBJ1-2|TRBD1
CASSLGVRGALYGYTF
TGCGCCAGCAGCTTGGGGGTCAGGGGGGCCCTCTATGGCTACACCTTC
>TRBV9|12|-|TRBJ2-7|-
CASSEDYVEQYF
TGTGCCAGCAGCGAGGACTACGTGGAGCAGTACTTC
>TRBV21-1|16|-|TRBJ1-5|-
CASSRRVGEGDQPQHF
TGTGCCAGCAGCCGGAGGGTGGGGGAAGGGGATCAGCCCCAGCATTTT
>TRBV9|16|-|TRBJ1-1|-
CASSVGVGGLSGEAFF
TGTGCCAGCAGCGTAGGGGTGGGGGGTTTATCGGGTGAAGCTTTCTTT
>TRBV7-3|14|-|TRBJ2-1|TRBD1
CASSLDRELNEQFF
TGTGCCAGCAGCTTAGACAGGGAATTGAATGAGCAGTTCTTC
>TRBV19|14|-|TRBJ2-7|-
CASSIAGTSYEQYF
TGTGCCAGTAGTATAGCAGGCACGAGTTACGAGCAGTACTTC
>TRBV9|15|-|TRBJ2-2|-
CASSARGTNTGELFF
TGTGCCAGCAGCGCTCGGGGGACTAACACCGGGGAGCTGTTTTTT
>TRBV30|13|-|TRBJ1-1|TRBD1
CAGWTGGTTEAFF
TGTGCCGGATGGACAGGGGGGACCACTGAAGCTTTCTTT
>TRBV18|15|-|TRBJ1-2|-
CASSPGGETGYGYTF
TGTGCCAGCTCACCAGGAGGGGAAACGGGCTATGGCTACACCTTC
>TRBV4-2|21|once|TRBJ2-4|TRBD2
CASSQDSQTSGRIETKNIQYF
TGTGCCAGCAGCCAAGATAGTCAGACTAGCGGGAGGATCGAAACCAAAAACATTCAGTACTTC
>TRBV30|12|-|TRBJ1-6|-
CAWSPSGSPLHF
TGTGCCTGGAGTCCGTCGGGGTCACCCCTCCACTTT
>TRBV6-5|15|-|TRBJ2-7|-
CASSSLFGSRYEQYF
TGTGCCAGCAGTTCCCTTTTCGGGAGCCGCTACGAGCAGTACTTC
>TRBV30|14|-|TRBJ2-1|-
CAWSVAGAYNEQFF
TGTGCCTGGAGTGTAGCGGGCGCCTACAATGAGCAGTTCTTC